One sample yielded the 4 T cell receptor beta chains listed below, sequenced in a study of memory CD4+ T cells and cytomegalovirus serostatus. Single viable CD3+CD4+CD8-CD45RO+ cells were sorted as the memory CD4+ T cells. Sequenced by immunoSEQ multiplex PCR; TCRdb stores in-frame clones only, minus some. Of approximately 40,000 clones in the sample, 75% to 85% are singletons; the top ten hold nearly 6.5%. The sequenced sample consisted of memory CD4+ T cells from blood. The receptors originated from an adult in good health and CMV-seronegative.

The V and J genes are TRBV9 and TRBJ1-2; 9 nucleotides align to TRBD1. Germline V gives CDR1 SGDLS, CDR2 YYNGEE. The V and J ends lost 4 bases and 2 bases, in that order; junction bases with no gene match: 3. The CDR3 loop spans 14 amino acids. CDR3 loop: CASSRTGGNYGYTF. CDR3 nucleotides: TGTGCCAGCAGCAGAACAGGGGGCAACTATGGCTACACCTTC. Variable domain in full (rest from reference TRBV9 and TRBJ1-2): DSGVTQTPKHLITATGQRVTLRCSPRSGDLSVYWYQQSLDQGLQFLIQYYNGEERAKGNILERFSAQQFPDLHSELNLSSLELGDSALYFCASSRTGGNYGYTFGSGTRLTVV.

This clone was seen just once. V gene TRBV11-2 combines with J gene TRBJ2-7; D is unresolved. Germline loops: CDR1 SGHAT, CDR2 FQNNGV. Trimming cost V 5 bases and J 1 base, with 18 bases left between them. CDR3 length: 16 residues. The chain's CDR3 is CASSRAGSATSYEQYF. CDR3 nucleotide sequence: TGTGCCAGCAGCCGGGCCGGCTCAGCGACTTCCTACGAGCAGTACTTC.

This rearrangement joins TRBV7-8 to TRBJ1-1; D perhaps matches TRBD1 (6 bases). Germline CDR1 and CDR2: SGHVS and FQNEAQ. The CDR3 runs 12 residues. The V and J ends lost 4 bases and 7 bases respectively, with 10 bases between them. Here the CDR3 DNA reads TGTGCCAGCAGCTCACAACAGGGTGAAGCTTTCTTT. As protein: CASSSQQGEAFF.

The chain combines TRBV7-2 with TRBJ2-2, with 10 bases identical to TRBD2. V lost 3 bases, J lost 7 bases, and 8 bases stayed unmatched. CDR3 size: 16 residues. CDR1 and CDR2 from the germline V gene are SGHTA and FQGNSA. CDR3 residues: CASSLSSGSISGELFF. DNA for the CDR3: TGTGCCAGCAGCTTGTCTAGCGGGAGTATCAGCGGGGAGCTGTTTTTT.